The 20 T cell receptor beta chains reported below all come from one sample, sequenced in a study of vaccination and CD4 T cells after COVID-19. TCRdb re-derived calls from the PCR reads in MiXCR, one entry per CDR3 protein. The sample records tens of thousands of distinct CDR3 sequences, 45% to 55% being singletons. Sequencing used CD4+ T cells from blood, obtained before SARS-CoV-2 vaccination. The receptors were sampled from a human donor who had recovered from COVID-19.

This clonotype was counted once. The chain combines TRBV4-1 with TRBJ2-5, with a possible D match to TRBD2 (6 bases). The V gene lost 5 bases and the J gene lost 6 bases, with 22 bases spanning the gap. The CDR3 spans 16 residues. Per the germline V gene, CDR1 is MGHRA and CDR2 is YSYEKL. The CDR3 is CASSSPAQRGGKTQYF. The CDR3 DNA reads TGCGCCAGCAGCTCACCGGCCCAAAGGGGAGGAAAGACCCAGTACTTC.

The V and J genes are TRBV30 and TRBJ2-7; 8 bases agree with TRBD1. The V segment lost 0 bases and the J segment 5 bases; nucleotides outside the gene matches: 3. Germline V lookup: CDR1 GTSNPN, CDR2 SVGIG (reference sequence). This CDR3 comprises 13 residues. The CDR3 DNA follows: TGTGCCTGGAGTGTAAGGACAGGGCACGAGCAGTACTTC. Translation: CAWSVRTGHEQYF.

The chain links TRBV4-3 to TRBJ2-3, with 8 positions matching TRBD2. CDR1 and CDR2 from the germline V gene are LGHNA and YSLEER. This CDR3 region has 15 residues. V dropped 0 bases and J dropped 6; count of bases not matched to a gene: 5. CDR3 residues: CASSQEQREFDTQYF. CDR3 nucleotides: TGCGCCAGCAGCCAAGAACAGCGGGAGTTTGATACGCAGTATTTT.

This clonotype has a handful of counts. The chain links TRBV7-3 to TRBJ2-3; 7 bases are a match to TRBD1. With 5 bases clipped from V and 1 base from J, the junction kept 6 bases outside the gene matches. The CDR3 runs 15 residues. Germline-derived CDR1 and CDR2 are SGHTA and FQGTGA. The DNA of the CDR3 is TGTGCCAGCAGCCGCACAGGGGCTCGCACAGATACGCAGTATTTT. Protein: CASSRTGARTDTQYF. The full variable domain, its missing parts supplied by reference TRBV7-3 and TRBJ2-3, is GAGVSQTPSNKVTEKGKYVELRCDPISGHTALYWYRQSLGQGPEFLIYFQGTGAADDSGLPNDRFFAVRPEGSVSTLKIQRTERGDSAVYLCASSRTGARTDTQYFGPGTRLTVL.

The chain recombines TRBV7-9 with TRBJ2-1; possibly TRBD1 for D (6 bases). The V gene lost 5 bases and the J gene lost 4 bases, with 18 bases spanning the gap. Germline V gene lookup returns CDR1 SEHNR and CDR2 FQNEAQ (reference sequence). The CDR3 consists of 16 residues. CDR3 sequence: CASSQQGLSRYNEQFF. The CDR3 coding sequence is TGTGCCAGCAGCCAACAGGGTCTTTCTAGGTACAATGAGCAGTTCTTC.

This clonotype was seen only a few times. This chain links TRBV6-1 with TRBJ1-2; D is unresolved. The CDR3 extends over 12 amino acids. CDR1 is MNHNS, CDR2 SASEGT, per germline. Trimming pared 3 bases from V and 6 bases from J, leaving 8 bases between. CDR3 in DNA: TGTGCCAGCAGTGATCTGGGCAATGGCTACACCTTC. Translation: CASSDLGNGYTF.

The V call is TRBV24-1, the J call TRBJ1-2; 7 bases line up with TRBD1. Germline V lookup: CDR1 KGHDR, CDR2 SFDVKD. The CDR3 contains 15 residues. V was pared by 4 bases and J by 2 bases, with 6 bases of the junction left unmatched. DNA for the CDR3: TGTGCCACCAGTGACTCCATGACAGGGAACTATGGCTACACCTTC. Encoded protein: CATSDSMTGNYGYTF.

The gene calls are TRBV29-1 and TRBJ1-1, with a possible D match to TRBD1 (5 bases). V was trimmed by 7 bases and J by 5 bases, leaving 17 bases between them. The germline V gene has CDR1 SQVTM and CDR2 ANQGSEA. The CDR3 extends over 13 amino acids. The CDR3: CSGAQGADTEAFF. CDR3 nucleotides: TGCAGCGGAGCTCAAGGGGCGGATACTGAAGCTTTCTTT. Full variable domain (remainder filled in from reference TRBV29-1 and TRBJ1-1): SAVISQKPSRDICQRGTSLTIQCQVDSQVTMMFWYRQQPGQSLTLIATANQGSEATYESGFVIDKFPISRPNLTFSTLTVSNMSPEDSSIYLCSGAQGADTEAFFGQGTRLTVV.

The chain carries TRBV7-2 and TRBJ2-2, with 7 bases that match TRBD2. This CDR3 is built from 16 residues. Germline CDR1 reads SGHTA; CDR2 reads FQGNSA. V was clipped by 1 base and J by 5 bases; unmatched bases: 7. The CDR3 loop reads CASSLVGGRRTGELFF. CDR3 DNA: TGTGCCAGCAGCTTAGTTGGCGGGAGACGAACCGGGGAGCTGTTTTTT.

The V and J genes are TRBV29-1 and TRBJ1-2; maybe TRBD1 (6 bases). Trimming stripped 4 bases from V and 3 bases from J, with 12 bases between. From germline, CDR1 is SQVTM and CDR2 ANQGSEA. This CDR3 is 13 amino acids long. The CDR3 DNA reads as TGCAGCGTTGTTTCGGGGGGCGACTATGGCTACACCTTC. Translated, it gives CSVVSGGDYGYTF.

This chain uses TRBV6-2 or TRBV6-3 with TRBJ1-5; unclear D gene. Trimming took off 6 bases at V and 2 bases at J, with 14 bases between the two ends. Germline-derived CDR1 and CDR2 are MNHEY and SVGEGT. The length of the CDR3 is 15 residues. The CDR3 loop is CASSHSPWGNQPQHF. The CDR3 bases are TGTGCCAGCAGCCATAGTCCCTGGGGCAATCAGCCCCAGCATTTT.

The CDR3 here is CASSRERGPQHF. The CDR3, as DNA: TGTGCCAGCAGCCGTGAAAGGGGGCCCCAGCATTTT. The genes are TRBV27 and TRBJ1-5; D might be TRBD1 (5 bases). This CDR3 spans 12 amino acids. CDR1 and CDR2 from the germline V gene are MNHEY and SMNVEV (reference sequence). V lost 6 bases, J lost 9 bases, and 12 bases lay in between.

The chain employs TRBV5-6 and TRBJ2-5; D not certain. Germline V gene data show CDR1 as SGHDT and CDR2 as YYEEEE. The CDR3 consists of 14 residues. V lost 4 bases and J 2 bases, leaving 12 bases between the germline ends. As DNA, the CDR3 is TGTGCCAGCAGCGCCCGGACCTTACAAGAGACCCAGTACTTC. Amino acids: CASSARTLQETQYF. Supplemented by reference TRBV5-6 and TRBJ2-5, the full variable domain reads DAGVTQSPTHLIKTRGQQVTLRCSPKSGHDTVSWYQQALGQGPQFIFQYYEEEERQRGNFPDRFSGHQFPNYSSELNVNALLLGDSALYLCASSARTLQETQYFGPGTRLLVL.

The chain links TRBV20-1 to TRBJ2-7; D gene unclear. Germline CDR1 reads DFQATT; CDR2 reads SNEGSKA (reference sequence). Trimming took off 6 bases at V and 3 bases at J, with 18 bases between the two ends. CDR3 size: 14 residues. The CDR3 sequence is CSAPPPILLYEQYF. The DNA for the CDR3 is TGCAGTGCACCTCCCCCGATCCTACTCTACGAGCAGTACTTC.

This clonotype has more than one count but fewer than ten. J is TRBJ2-5 and V is TRBV28; possibly TRBD1 or TRBD2 for D (5 bases each). This CDR3 region has 13 residues. Trimming took off 5 bases at V and 5 bases at J, with 12 bases between the two ends. The germline gives CDR1 MDHEN, CDR2 SYDVKM. In DNA, the CDR3 is TGTGCCAGCAGTACCGGGACGGGGGAGACCCAGTACTTC. Residues: CASSTGTGETQYF.

The chain recombines TRBV10-2 with TRBJ2-7, with D hard to call. Trimming pared 4 bases from V and 3 bases from J, leaving 10 bases between. The germline gives CDR1 WSHSY, CDR2 SAAADI. This CDR3 contains 13 residues. CDR3 bases: TGCGCCAGCAGTGGGTCAGGCCTCTACGAGCAGTACTTC. It specifies CASSGSGLYEQYF.

This clonotype was recorded once. V usage is TRBV5-1 and J usage is TRBJ2-1; 11 bases are a match to TRBD2. Germline values: CDR1 SGHRS, CDR2 YFSETQ. The ends lost 4 bases at V and 7 bases at J; junction bases unmatched: 13. This CDR3 contains 17 residues. The CDR3 nucleotides are TGCGCCAGCAGCCCTGGTATCGGACTAGCGGGTGGAAATGAGCAGTTCTTC. It specifies CASSPGIGLAGGNEQFF.

The rearrangement joins TRBV7-9 to TRBJ1-1; D unresolved. The CDR3 has 14 amino acids. The ends were cut back, 5 bases at V and 0 bases at J, with 10 bases in the middle. CDR1 is SEHNR, CDR2 FQNEAQ, per germline (reference sequence). The CDR3: CASSADGMNTEAFF. The CDR3 nucleotides read TGTGCCAGCAGCGCGGACGGCATGAACACTGAAGCTTTCTTT.

The CDR3 bases are TGTGCCAGCGGGGGGGACAGGAATCTCGGCTACACCTTC. Its translation: CASGGDRNLGYTF. V is TRBV27 and J is TRBJ1-2, with 8 positions matching TRBD1. Germline trimming cut 8 bases from V and 8 bases from J; bases unmatched to any gene: 10. There are 13 residues in the CDR3. The germline V gene encodes CDR1 MNHEY and CDR2 SMNVEV (reference sequence).

The rearrangement uses TRBV7-9 and TRBJ2-5; tentatively, D is TRBD2 (5 bases). The germline gives CDR1 SEHNR, CDR2 FQNEAQ (reference sequence). V was pared by 8 bases and J by 1 base, with 23 bases between. CDR3 length equals 17 residues. CDR3 sequence: CASLPGLGFGLQETQYF. CDR3 in DNA: TGTGCCAGCCTTCCCGGTTTAGGCTTCGGACTCCAAGAGACCCAGTACTTC.